The rows below give T cell receptor beta chains drawn from one sample of a study of CD8 T cells in ankylosing spondylitis. TCRdb reprocessed the 5' RACE reads via MiXCR and lists one record per CDR3 protein. The sample consists of about 540,000 distinct CDR3 sequences, approximately 12% of them appearing once. Material for sequencing was blood, either unsorted or a sorted T cell fraction (not recorded which). These receptor sequences come from a male donor with ankylosing spondylitis. The CDR3 runs from the conserved cysteine through the conserved F or W. A D gene is named only where the DNA matches it firmly. The size of a clone is reported for some rows only, either as once, few or many, or as a class for expanded clones.

j_call clone_size v_call d_call cdr3_aa cdr3_nt
TRBJ2-2 few TRBV6-5 NA CASSYEGGKDAGELFF TGTGCCAGCAGTTACGAGGGGGGGAAGGACGCCGGGGAGCTGTTTTTT
TRBJ2-3 few TRBV20-1 NA CSARGLAGRRSFLDTQYF TGCAGTGCTAGGGGTCTCGCGGGACGGAGATCATTTTTGGATACGCAGTATTTT
TRBJ2-3 few TRBV6-1 NA CATFEGPSGADTQYF TGTGCCACCTTCGAGGGACCCAGTGGCGCAGATACGCAGTATTTT
TRBJ2-3 few TRBV30 NA CAWSEMDTQYF TGTGCCTGGAGTGAGATGGATACGCAGTATTTT
TRBJ2-1 NA TRBV15 TRBD1 CATSGQDRGWDNEQFF TGTGCCACCAGCGGACAAGACAGGGGGTGGGACAATGAGCAGTTCTTC
TRBJ2-3 many TRBV5-1 TRBD1 CASSHGTGLPPTQYF TGCGCCAGCAGCCACGGGACAGGACTACCCCCCACGCAGTATTTT
TRBJ1-4 NA TRBV9 TRBD1 CASSAGTGLEKLFF TGTGCCAGCAGCGCCGGGACAGGGCTTGAAAAACTGTTTTTT
TRBJ1-1 NA TRBV20-1 NA CSARKLRALAFF TGCAGTGCTAGAAAACTCCGGGCTCTAGCTTTCTTT
TRBJ2-5 NA TRBV20-1 TRBD2 CSAYMAAGAEETQYF TGCAGTGCTTACATGGCCGCGGGAGCTGAAGAGACCCAGTACTTC
TRBJ2-3 many TRBV27 TRBD2 CASSFGGLADTQYF TGTGCCAGCAGTTTCGGGGGGTTGGCAGATACGCAGTATTTT
TRBJ1-2 NA TRBV20-1 NA CSAREVNYGYTF TGCAGTGCTAGAGAGGTCAACTATGGCTACACCTTC